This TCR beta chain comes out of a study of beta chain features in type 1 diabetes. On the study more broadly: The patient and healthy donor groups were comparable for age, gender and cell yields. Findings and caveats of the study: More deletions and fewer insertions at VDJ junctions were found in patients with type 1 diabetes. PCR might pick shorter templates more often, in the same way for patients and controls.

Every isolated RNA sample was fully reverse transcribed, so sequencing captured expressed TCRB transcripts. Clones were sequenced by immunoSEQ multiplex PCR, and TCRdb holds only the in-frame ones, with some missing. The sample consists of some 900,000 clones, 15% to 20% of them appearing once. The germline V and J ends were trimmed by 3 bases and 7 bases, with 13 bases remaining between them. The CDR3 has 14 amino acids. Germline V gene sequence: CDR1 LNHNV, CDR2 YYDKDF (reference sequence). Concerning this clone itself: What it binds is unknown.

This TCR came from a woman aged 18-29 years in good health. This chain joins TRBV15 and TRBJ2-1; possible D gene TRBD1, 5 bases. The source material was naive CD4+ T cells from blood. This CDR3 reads CATSSDSRGNEQFF. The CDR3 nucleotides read TGTGCCACCAGCAGTGATTCAAGGGGAAATGAGCAGTTCTTC.